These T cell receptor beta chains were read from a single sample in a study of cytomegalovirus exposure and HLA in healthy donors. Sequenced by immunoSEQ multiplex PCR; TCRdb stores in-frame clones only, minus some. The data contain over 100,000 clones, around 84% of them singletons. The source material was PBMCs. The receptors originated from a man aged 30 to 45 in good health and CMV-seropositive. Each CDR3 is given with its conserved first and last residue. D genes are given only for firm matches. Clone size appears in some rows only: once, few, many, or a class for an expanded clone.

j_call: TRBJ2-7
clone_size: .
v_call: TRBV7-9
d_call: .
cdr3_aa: CASSTYSYEQYF
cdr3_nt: TGTGCCAGCAGTACATATTCCTACGAGCAGTACTTC

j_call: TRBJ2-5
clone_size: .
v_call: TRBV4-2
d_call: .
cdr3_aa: CASSQRDYQETQYF
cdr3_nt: TGTGCCAGCAGCCAGCGGGACTACCAAGAGACCCAGTACTTC

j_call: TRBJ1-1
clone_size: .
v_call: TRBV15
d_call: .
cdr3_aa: CATSRLRVNTEAFF
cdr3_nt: TGTGCCACCAGCAGACTCCGGGTGAACACTGAAGCTTTCTTT

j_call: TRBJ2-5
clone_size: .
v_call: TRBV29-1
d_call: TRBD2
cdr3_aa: CAVGGAGTQYF
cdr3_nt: TGCGCCGTCGGGGGGGCCGGGACCCAGTACTTC

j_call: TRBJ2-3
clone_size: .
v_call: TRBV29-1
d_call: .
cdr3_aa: CSVEMSRASTDTQYF
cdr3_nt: TGCAGCGTTGAAATGTCACGAGCTAGCACAGATACGCAGTATTTT

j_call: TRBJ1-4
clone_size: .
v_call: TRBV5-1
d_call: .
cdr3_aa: CASSSQGSGEKLFF
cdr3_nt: TGCGCCAGCAGCTCCCAGGGTTCTGGTGAAAAACTGTTTTTT

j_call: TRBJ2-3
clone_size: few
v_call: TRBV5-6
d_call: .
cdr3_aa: CASSPTGSGTDTQYF
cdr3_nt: TGTGCCAGCAGCCCGACCGGGTCGGGCACAGATACGCAGTATTTT

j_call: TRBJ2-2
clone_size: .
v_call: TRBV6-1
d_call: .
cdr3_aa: CASSPGSDHGELFF
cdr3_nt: TGTGCCAGCAGTCCCGGGTCAGATCACGGGGAGCTGTTTTTT

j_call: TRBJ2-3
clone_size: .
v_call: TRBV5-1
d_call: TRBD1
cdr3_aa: CASRPRGGQGEHTQYF
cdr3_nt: TGCGCCAGCAGACCCCGAGGGGGACAGGGGGAACATACGCAGTATTTT

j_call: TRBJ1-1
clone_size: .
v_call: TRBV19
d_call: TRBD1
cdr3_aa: CASSILGGGTEAFF
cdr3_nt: TGTGCCAGTAGTATTTTAGGGGGCGGAACTGAAGCTTTCTTT

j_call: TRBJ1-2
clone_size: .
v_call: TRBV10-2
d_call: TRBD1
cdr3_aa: CATLARTGYRGYTF
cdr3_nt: TGCGCCACCCTCGCCCGGACAGGGTATCGTGGCTACACCTTC

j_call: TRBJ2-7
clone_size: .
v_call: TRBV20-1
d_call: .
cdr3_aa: CSANQAYEQYF
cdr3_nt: TGCAGTGCTAATCAGGCATACGAGCAGTACTTC

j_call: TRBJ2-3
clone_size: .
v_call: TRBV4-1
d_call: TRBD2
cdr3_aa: CASRNIAGGRKDTQYF
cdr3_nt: TGCGCCAGCAGGAACATAGCGGGGGGCCGGAAAGATACGCAGTATTTT

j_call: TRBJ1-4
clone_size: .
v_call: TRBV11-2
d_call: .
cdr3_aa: CASSLSGGAGEKLFF
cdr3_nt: TGTGCCAGCAGCTTAAGCGGGGGAGCGGGTGAAAAACTGTTTTTT

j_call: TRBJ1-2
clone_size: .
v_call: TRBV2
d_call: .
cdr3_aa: CASRDGRGANYGYTF
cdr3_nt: TGTGCCAGCAGAGATGGACGGGGAGCTAACTATGGCTACACCTTC

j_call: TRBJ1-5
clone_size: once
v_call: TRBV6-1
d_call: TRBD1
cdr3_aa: CASWDRRLNQPQHF
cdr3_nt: TGTGCCAGCTGGGACAGGCGTTTAAATCAGCCCCAGCATTTT

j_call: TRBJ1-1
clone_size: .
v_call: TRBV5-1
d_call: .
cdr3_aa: CASSPTSLGQNTEAFF
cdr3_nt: TGCGCCAGCAGCCCAACATCACTGGGACAGAACACTGAAGCTTTCTTT

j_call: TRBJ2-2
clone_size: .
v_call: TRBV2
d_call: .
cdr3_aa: CASSEVGGPGELFF
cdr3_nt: TGTGCCAGCAGTGAAGTCGGGGGGCCCGGGGAGCTGTTTTTT

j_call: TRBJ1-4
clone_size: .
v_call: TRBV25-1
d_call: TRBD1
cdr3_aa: CTSGRQGAIEKLFF
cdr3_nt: TGTACCAGCGGGAGACAGGGGGCGATTGAAAAACTGTTTTTT

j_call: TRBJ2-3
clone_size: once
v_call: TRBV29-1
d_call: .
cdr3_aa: CSGGTLTSTDTQYF
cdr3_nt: TGCAGCGGGGGGACTCTAACTAGCACAGATACGCAGTATTTT

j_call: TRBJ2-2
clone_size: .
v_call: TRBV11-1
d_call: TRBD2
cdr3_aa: CASTLAGGPNGELFF
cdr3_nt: TGTGCCAGCACTTTAGCGGGAGGGCCCAACGGGGAGCTGTTTTTT

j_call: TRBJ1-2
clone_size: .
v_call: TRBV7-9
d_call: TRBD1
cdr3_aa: CASSLVGSAGGFYGYTF
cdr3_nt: TGTGCCAGCAGCTTAGTAGGGTCCGCAGGGGGGTTCTATGGCTACACCTTC

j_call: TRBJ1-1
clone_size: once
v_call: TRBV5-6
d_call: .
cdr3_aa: CASSRLSQGSLEAFF
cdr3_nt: TGTGCCAGCAGCCGACTATCTCAAGGTAGTTTGGAAGCTTTCTTT

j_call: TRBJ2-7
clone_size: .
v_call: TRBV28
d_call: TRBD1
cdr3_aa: CASSPTTGVEQYF
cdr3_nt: TGTGCCAGCAGTCCGACGACAGGGGTTGAGCAGTACTTC

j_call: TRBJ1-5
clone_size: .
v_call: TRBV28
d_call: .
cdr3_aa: CASSPLNQPQHF
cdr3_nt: TGTGCCAGCAGTCCCTTAAATCAGCCCCAGCATTTT

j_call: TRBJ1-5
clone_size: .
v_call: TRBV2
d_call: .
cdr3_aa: CASSPTGTVSNQPQHF
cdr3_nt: TGTGCCAGCAGTCCCACAGGGACCGTGAGCAATCAGCCCCAGCATTTT

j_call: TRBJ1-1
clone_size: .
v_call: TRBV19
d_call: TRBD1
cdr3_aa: CASRHLTGQVNTEAFF
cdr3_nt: TGTGCCAGTAGACACCTCACGGGACAGGTGAACACTGAAGCTTTCTTT

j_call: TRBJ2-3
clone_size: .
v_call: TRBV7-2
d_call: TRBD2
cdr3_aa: CASSLRFGGGNTDTQYF
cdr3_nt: TGTGCCAGCAGCCTGCGGTTTGGGGGGGGAAACACAGATACGCAGTATTTT

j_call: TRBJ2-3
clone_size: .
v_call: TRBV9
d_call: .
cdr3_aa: CASSVGFGDNTDTQYF
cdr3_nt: TGTGCCAGCAGCGTAGGGTTCGGGGACAACACAGATACGCAGTATTTT

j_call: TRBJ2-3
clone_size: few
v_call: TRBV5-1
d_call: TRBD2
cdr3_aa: CASGMTSGGFRDTQYF
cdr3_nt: TGCGCCAGCGGAATGACTAGCGGGGGATTTAGAGATACGCAGTATTTT

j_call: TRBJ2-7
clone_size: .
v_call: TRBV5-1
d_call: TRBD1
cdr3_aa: CASRGQGASYEQYF
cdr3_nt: TGCGCCAGCAGAGGACAGGGGGCCTCCTACGAGCAGTACTTC

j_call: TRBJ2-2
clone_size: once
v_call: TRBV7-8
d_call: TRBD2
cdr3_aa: CASSLGTSGRAGELFF
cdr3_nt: TGTGCCAGCAGCCTAGGGACTAGCGGGCGGGCCGGGGAGCTGTTTTTT

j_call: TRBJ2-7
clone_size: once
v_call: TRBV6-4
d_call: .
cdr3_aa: CASSDYAGYEQYF
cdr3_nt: TGTGCCAGCAGTGACTACGCGGGCTACGAGCAGTACTTC

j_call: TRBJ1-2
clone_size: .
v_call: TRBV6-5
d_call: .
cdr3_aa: CASSLVEYGYTF
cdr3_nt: TGTGCCAGCAGCTTAGTTGAGTATGGCTACACCTTC

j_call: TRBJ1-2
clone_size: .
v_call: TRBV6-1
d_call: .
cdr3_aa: CASSVNYGYTF
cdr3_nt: TGTGCCAGCAGTGTAAACTATGGCTACACCTTC

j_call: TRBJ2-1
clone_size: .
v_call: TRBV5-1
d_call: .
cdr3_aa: CASSLEYSEQFF
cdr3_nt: TGCGCCAGCAGCTTGGAGTACAGCGAGCAGTTCTTC

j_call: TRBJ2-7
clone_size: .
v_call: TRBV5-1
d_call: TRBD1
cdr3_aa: CASTRQGAYEQYF
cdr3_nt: TGCGCCAGCACCAGACAGGGAGCCTACGAGCAGTACTTC

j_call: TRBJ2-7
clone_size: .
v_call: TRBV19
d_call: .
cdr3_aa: CASSMHSTGGEQYF
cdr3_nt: TGTGCCAGTAGTATGCACAGTACAGGAGGGGAGCAGTACTTC

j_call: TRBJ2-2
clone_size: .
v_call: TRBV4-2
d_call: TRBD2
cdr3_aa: CASGLPKAGGNTGELFF
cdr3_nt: TGTGCCAGCGGACTACCGAAAGCGGGAGGGAACACCGGGGAGCTGTTTTTT

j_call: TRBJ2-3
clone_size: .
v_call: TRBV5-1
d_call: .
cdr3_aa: CASSSAVGPEADTQYF
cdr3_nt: TGCGCCAGCAGCTCTGCGGTGGGGCCCGAGGCAGATACGCAGTATTTT

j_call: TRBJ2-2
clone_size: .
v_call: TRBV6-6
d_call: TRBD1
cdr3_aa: CASRREDRDTGELFF
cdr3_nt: TGTGCCAGCAGACGAGAGGACAGGGACACCGGGGAGCTGTTTTTT

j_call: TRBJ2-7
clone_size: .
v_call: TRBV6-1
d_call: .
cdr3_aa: CASSEPQGGPSYEQYF
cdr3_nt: TGTGCCAGCAGTGAACCCCAGGGGGGCCCTTCCTACGAGCAGTACTTC

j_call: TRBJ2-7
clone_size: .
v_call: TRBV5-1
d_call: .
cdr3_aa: CASSLGAPYEQYF
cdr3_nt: TGCGCCAGCAGCTTGGGGGCCCCCTACGAGCAGTACTTC

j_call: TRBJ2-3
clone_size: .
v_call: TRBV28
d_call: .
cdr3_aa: CASAIGGHTDTQYF
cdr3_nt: TGTGCCAGCGCCATCGGGGGGCATACAGATACGCAGTATTTT

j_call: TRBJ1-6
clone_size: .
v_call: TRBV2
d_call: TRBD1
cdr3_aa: CASSGSSGGRDSPLHF
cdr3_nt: TGTGCCAGCAGCGGCTCTTCAGGGGGGCGGGATTCACCCCTCCACTTT